This TCR beta chain appears in the sequencing data of a study of vaccination and CD4 T cells after COVID-19. About the study: Post-vaccination samples were procured at a median of approximately 72 days following dose two (range 14 to 241). Control cultures were given a CEFX pool, an HIV-1 Nef pool, or no peptide.

Sequenced with the Oncomine TCR Beta short-read assay was DNA taken from cultured CD4+ T cells. One entry per CDR3 protein, called by TCRdb with MiXCR from the PCR reads. Altogether over 6,500 distinct CDR3 sequences are present, roughly 69% being singletons, with the ten largest covering approximately 19%. The CDR3 runs to 13 residues. Germline V gene sequence: CDR1 ENHRY, CDR2 SYGVKD. V lost 7 bases to trimming and J lost 6 bases, with 12 bases between them. Worth noting for this clonotype: Antigen specificity is unknown.

Treatment here: approximately 11-day PBMC culture with coronavirus spike peptide pools or control peptides (ViraFEST assay). ViraFEST stimulated the growth of antigen-specific T cells using peptide pools and subsequently profiled their TCRs by sequencing. Both day 3 and day 7 involved replacing half of the medium with fresh IL-2 medium. V gene TRBV10-3 combines with J gene TRBJ1-4; no firm D call. The sequencing sample was made of CD4+ T cells from blood, cultured in vitro. The sequence came from a human donor who had recovered from COVID-19. In DNA, the CDR3 is TGTGCCATCAACGCCAGGCTAGATGAAAAACTGTTTTTT. This sequence encodes CAINARLDEKLFF.